Listed below are T cell receptor beta chains from one sample, sequenced in a study of blood T cell repertoires in COVID-19. Libraries were prepared by immunoSEQ multiplex PCR; TCRdb keeps only in-frame clonotypes and omits some of them. Here the sample spans about 5,100 clones, over 75% being singletons. Sequencing was done on a sample of peripheral blood. These receptors were collected from an elderly woman with acute or convalescent COVID-19. The CDR3 runs from the conserved cysteine through the conserved F or W. D genes are given only for firm matches. A row's size may be missing; if present it is once, few, many or a size class.

clone_size	v_call	cdr3_length	j_call	d_call	cdr3_nt	cdr3_aa
few	TRBV12-3/TRBV12-4	13	TRBJ1-1	NA	TGTGCCAGCAGTTTACAGGGGAACACTGAAGCTTTCTTT	CASSLQGNTEAFF
NA	TRBV18	17	TRBJ1-2	NA	TGTGCCAGCTCACCATCCGTTCGCCAGGGGTCGAACTATGGCTACACCTTC	CASSPSVRQGSNYGYTF
NA	TRBV5-1	15	TRBJ1-3	NA	TGCGCCAGCAGCCCCACAGGGACCTCTGGAAACACCATATATTTT	CASSPTGTSGNTIYF
NA	TRBV18	16	TRBJ2-7	NA	TGTGCCAGCTCACCACCGAAGAGTCAGGGTGTCCACGAGCAGTACTTC	CASSPPKSQGVHEQYF
once	TRBV24-1	14	TRBJ2-5	TRBD1	TGTGCCACCAGTGATACAACAGGGGCGAAGACCCAGTACTTC	CATSDTTGAKTQYF
once	TRBV27	13	TRBJ1-5	NA	TGTGCCAGCAGGGATGGCAGGTATCAGCCCCAGCATTTT	CASRDGRYQPQHF
NA	TRBV6-5	14	TRBJ1-3	NA	TGTGCCAGCAGCGCGAGGGAATCTGGAAACACCATATATTTT	CASSARESGNTIYF
NA	TRBV3-1/TRBV3-2	16	TRBJ1-3	NA	TGTGCCAGCAGCCATGCATATCGGGTGGCTGGAAACACCATATATTTT	CASSHAYRVAGNTIYF
NA	TRBV2	14	TRBJ1-2	NA	TGTGCCAGCAGTAGCGTAGGACAGAACTATGGCTACACCTTC	CASSSVGQNYGYTF
once	TRBV5-1	14	TRBJ2-7	NA	TGCGCCAGCAGCGTGGGGGGACTTTCCTACGAGCAGTACTTC	CASSVGGLSYEQYF
NA	TRBV27	14	TRBJ1-2	NA	TGTGCCAGCAGATGGCCGAGCGGCCCCTATGGCTACACCTTC	CASRWPSGPYGYTF
NA	TRBV11-2	14	TRBJ1-2	TRBD1	TGTGCCAGCAGCTCCTCAACAGGGGTCTATGGCTACACCTTC	CASSSSTGVYGYTF
NA	TRBV7-3	16	TRBJ2-3	TRBD2	TGTGCCAGCAGCCCACTTAGGCGGGGGAGCACAGATACGCAGTATTTT	CASSPLRRGSTDTQYF
once	TRBV5-1	16	TRBJ2-3	TRBD2	TGCGCCAGCAGCTTGGGCTCCCGGGGGGGAACAGATACGCAGTATTTT	CASSLGSRGGTDTQYF
NA	TRBV12-3/TRBV12-4	13	TRBJ1-1	NA	TGTGCCAGCAGGATGCAGGGAAACACTGAAGCTTTCTTT	CASRMQGNTEAFF
NA	TRBV5-1	12	TRBJ2-3	NA	TGCGCCAGCAGCACGGGAATCGATACGCAGTATTTT	CASSTGIDTQYF
few	TRBV3-1/TRBV3-2	13	TRBJ2-3	NA	TGTGCCAGCAGCCAGGGGACTTCAGATACGCAGTATTTT	CASSQGTSDTQYF
NA	TRBV5-8	15	TRBJ1-5	NA	TGTGCCAGCAGCTTGGGCGGGGCGTACAATCAGCCCCAGCATTTT	CASSLGGAYNQPQHF